This section outlines one TCR beta chain sequence together with its context. The antigen remains unidentified. This CDR3 is built from 14 residues. The V gene lost 3 bases and the J gene lost 5 bases, with 10 bases spanning the gap. CDR1 and CDR2 from the germline V gene are SGHTA and FQGNSA. Preparation of the TCRbeta library involved a method that used unique molecular identifiers. Each CDR3 protein gets one entry after TCRdb re-called the PCR reads with MiXCR. The table lists fewer than 550,000 distinct CDR3 sequences, 15% to 20% of them singletons. This sample stems from a study of T-cell reconstitution after alpha-beta-depleted transplantation in children. Study-level findings and limits: By about two months after transplant, alpha-beta T cells reportedly arose from several hundred graft clones that had expanded. Newly produced T cells mostly accounted for T-cell counts and diversity one year post-transplant. The origin of high day-60 TCRbeta diversity in some patients lay in surviving recipient T cells and thymic progenitors.

The rearrangement joins TRBV7-2 to TRBJ2-2; perhaps TRBD2 as D (5 bases). Sequenced here: PBMCs, mostly from graft donor cells, sampled 360 days after TCRalphabeta/CD19-depleted stem cell transplant. The sequence was obtained from a boy younger than two who had a stem cell transplant for Wiskott-Aldrich syndrome, so the T cells may come from the graft donor. CDR3 sequence reads: CASSFSAGTGELFF. The CDR3 bases are TGTGCCAGCAGCTTCTCCGCGGGTACCGGGGAGCTGTTTTTT.